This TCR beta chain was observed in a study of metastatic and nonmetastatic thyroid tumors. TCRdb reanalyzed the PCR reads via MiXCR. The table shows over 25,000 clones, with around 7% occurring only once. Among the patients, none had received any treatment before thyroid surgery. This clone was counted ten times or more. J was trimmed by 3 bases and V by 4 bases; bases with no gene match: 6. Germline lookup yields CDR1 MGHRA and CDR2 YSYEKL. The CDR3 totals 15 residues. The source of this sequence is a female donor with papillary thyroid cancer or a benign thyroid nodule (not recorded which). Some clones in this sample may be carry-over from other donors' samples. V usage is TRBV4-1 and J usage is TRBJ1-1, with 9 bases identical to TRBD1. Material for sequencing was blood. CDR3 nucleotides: TGCGCCAGCAGCCGAGGGACAGGGTGGGACACTGAAGCTTTCTTT. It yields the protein CASSRGTGWDTEAFF.